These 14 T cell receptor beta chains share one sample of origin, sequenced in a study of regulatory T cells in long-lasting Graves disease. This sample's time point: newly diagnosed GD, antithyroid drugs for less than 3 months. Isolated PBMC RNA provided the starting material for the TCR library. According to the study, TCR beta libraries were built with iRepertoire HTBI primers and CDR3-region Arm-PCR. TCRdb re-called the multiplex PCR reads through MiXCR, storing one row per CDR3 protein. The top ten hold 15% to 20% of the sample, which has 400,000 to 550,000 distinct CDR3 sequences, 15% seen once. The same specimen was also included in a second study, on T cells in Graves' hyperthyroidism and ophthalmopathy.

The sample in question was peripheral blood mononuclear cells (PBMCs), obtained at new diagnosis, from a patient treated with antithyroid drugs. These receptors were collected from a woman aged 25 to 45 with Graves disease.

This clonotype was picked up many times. CDR3 region: CASSILAGPSYNEQFF. The DNA of the CDR3 is TGTGCCAGCAGCATCTTAGCGGGACCTTCCTACAATGAGCAGTTCTTC. The chain couples TRBV9 to TRBJ2-1, with 8 bases aligning to TRBD2. Germline trimming cut 4 bases from V and 1 base from J; bases unmatched to any gene: 7. Germline CDR1 and CDR2: SGDLS and YYNGEE. The CDR3 loop spans 16 amino acids.

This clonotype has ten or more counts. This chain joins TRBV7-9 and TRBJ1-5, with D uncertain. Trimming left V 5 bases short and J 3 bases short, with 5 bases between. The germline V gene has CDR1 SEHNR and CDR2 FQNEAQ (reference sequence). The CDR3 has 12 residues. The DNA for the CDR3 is TGTGCCAGCAGCGCCTTCAATCAGCCCCAGCATTTT. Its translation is CASSAFNQPQHF.

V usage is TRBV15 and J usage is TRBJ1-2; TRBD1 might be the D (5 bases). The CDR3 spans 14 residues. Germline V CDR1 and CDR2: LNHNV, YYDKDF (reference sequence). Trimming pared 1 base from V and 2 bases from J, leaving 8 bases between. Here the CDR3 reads CATSRGQTNYGYTF. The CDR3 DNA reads TGTGCCACCAGCAGAGGACAGACCAACTATGGCTACACCTTC.

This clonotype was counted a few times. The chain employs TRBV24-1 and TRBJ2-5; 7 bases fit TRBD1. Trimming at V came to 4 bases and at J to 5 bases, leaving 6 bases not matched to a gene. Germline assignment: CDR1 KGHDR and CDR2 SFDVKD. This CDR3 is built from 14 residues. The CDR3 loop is CATSESGQSETQYF. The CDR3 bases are TGTGCCACCAGTGAATCGGGACAGTCGGAGACCCAGTACTTC.

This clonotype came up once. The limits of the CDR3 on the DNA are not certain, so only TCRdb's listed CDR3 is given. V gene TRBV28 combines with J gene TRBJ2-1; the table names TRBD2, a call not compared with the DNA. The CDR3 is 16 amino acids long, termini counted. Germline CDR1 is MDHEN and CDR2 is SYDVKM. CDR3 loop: CASSFPQYVGSNEQFF.

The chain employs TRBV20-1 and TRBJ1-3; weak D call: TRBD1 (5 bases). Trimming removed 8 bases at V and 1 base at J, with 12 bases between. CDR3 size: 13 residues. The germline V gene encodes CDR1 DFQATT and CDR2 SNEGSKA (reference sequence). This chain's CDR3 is CSSQGVSGNTIYF. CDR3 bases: TGCAGTTCGCAAGGGGTATCTGGAAACACCATATATTTT.

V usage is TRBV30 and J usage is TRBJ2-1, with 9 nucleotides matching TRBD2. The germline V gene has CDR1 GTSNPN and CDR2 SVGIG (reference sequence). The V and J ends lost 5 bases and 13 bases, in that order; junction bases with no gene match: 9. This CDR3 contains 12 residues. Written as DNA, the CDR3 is TGTGCCTGGTCCACAGAGGGACTAGCTCAGTTCTTC. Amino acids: CAWSTEGLAQFF.

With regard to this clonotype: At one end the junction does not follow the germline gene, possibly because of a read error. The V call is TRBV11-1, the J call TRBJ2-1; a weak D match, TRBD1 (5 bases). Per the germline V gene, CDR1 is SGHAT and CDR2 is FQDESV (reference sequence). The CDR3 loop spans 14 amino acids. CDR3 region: CASSQFPGSSEQFF. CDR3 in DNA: TGCGCCAGCAGCCAATTTCCAGGGTCAAGTGAGCAGTTCTTC.

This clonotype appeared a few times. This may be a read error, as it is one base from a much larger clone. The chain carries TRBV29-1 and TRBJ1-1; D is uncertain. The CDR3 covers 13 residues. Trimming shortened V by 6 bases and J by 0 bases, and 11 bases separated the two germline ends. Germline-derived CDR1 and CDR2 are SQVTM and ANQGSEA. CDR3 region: CSVMDGVNTEAFF. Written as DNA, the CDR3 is TGCAGCGTGATGGACGGGGTGAACACTGAAGCTTTCTTT.

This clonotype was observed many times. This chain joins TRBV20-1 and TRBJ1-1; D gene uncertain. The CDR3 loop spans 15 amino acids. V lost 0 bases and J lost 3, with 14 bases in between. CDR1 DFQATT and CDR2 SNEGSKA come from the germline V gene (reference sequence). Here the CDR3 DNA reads TGCAGTGCTAGAGATCAAGTGGATGCTTACACTGAAGCTTTCTTT. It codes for CSARDQVDAYTEAFF.

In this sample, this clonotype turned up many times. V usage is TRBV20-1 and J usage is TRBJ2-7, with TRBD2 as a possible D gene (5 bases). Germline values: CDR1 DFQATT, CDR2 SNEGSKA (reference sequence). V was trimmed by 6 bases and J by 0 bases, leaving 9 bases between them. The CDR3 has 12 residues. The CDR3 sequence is CSAGRDSYEQYF. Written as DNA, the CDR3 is TGCAGTGCAGGCCGGGACTCCTACGAGCAGTACTTC.

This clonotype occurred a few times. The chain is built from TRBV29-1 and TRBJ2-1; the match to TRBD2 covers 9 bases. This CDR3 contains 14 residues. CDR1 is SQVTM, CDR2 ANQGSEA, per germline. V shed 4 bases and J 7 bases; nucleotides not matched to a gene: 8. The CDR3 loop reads CSVGEAGGPNEQFF. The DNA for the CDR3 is TGCAGCGTTGGCGAGGCGGGAGGGCCGAATGAGCAGTTCTTC.

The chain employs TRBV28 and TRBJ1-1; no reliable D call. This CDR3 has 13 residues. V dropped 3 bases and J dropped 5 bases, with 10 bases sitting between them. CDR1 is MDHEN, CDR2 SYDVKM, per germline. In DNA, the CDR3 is TGTGCCAGCAGTTTGAGTCCTCTGACTGAAGCTTTCTTT. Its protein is CASSLSPLTEAFF. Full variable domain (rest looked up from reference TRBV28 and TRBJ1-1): DVKVTQSSRYLVKRTGEKVFLECVQDMDHENMFWYRQDPGLGLRLIYFSYDVKMKEKGDIPEGYSVSREKKERFSLILESASTNQTSMYLCASSLSPLTEAFFGQGTRLTVV.

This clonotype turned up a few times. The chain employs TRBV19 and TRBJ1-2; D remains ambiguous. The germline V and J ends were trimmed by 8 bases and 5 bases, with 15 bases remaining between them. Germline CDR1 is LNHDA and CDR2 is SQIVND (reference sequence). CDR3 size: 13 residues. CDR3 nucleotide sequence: TGTGCCAGTGCAACTCGATCCGGGTATGGCTACACCTTC. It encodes CASATRSGYGYTF.